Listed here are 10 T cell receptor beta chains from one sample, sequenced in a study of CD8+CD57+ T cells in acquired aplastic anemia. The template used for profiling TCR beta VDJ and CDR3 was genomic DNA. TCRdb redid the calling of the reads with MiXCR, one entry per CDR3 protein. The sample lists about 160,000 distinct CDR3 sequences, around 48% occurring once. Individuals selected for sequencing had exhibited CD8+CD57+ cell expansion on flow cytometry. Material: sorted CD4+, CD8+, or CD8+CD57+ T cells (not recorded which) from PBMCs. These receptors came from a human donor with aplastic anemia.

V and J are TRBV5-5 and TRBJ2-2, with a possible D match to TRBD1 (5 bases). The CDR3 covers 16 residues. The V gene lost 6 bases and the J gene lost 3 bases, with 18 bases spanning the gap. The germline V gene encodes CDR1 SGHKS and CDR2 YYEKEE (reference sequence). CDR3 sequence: CASTKPGRVDTGELFF. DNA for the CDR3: TGTGCCAGCACCAAACCCGGCAGGGTGGACACCGGGGAGCTGTTTTTT.

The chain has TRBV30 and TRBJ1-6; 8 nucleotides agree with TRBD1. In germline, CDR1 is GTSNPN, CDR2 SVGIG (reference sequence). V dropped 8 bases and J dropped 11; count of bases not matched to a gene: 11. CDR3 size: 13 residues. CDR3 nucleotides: TGTGCCCAGGGGGCATCGCGGAATCCACCCCTCCACTTT. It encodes CAQGASRNPPLHF.

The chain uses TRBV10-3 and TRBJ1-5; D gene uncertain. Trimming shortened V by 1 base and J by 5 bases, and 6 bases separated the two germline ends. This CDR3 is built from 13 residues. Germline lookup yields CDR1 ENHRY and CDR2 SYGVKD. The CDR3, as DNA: TGTGCCATCAGTGAGTTTACAGATCAGCCCCAGCATTTT. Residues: CAISEFTDQPQHF.

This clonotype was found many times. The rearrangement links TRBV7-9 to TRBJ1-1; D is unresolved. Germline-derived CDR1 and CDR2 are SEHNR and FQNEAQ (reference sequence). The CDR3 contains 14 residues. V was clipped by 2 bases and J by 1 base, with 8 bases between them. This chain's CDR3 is CASSLTPENTEAFF. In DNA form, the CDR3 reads TGTGCCAGCAGCTTAACCCCAGAGAACACTGAAGCTTTCTTT.

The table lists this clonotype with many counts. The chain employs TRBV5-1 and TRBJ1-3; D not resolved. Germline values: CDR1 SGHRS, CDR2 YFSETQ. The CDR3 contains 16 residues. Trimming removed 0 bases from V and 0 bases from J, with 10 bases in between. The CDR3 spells CASSLVGGSSGNTIYF. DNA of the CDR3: TGCGCCAGCAGCTTGGTCGGCGGGAGCTCTGGAAACACCATATATTTT.

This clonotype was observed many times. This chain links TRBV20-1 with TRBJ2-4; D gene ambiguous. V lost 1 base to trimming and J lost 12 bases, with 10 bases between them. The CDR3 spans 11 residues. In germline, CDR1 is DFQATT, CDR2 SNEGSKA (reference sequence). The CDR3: CSARGSSSQYF. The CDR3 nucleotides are TGCAGTGCTAGAGGATCCTCTTCTCAGTACTTC.

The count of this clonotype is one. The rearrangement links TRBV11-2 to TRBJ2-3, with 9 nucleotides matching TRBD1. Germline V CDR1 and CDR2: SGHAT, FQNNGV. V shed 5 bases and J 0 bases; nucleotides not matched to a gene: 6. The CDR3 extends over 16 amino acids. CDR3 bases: TGTGCCAGCAGCCTAGGGGGGACAGGGAGCACAGATACGCAGTATTTT. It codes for CASSLGGTGSTDTQYF.

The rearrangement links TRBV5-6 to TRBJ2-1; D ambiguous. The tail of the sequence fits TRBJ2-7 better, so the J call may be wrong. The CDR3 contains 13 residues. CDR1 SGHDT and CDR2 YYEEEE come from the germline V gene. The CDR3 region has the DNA TGTGCCAGCAGCTTGATGGGGTTCGACGAGCAGTACTTC. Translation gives CASSLMGFDEQYF.

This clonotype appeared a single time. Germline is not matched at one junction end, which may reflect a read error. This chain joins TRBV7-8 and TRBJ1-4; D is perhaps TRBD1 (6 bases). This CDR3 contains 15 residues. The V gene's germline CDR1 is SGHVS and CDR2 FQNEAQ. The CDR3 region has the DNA TGTGCTAGCAGCTTAGCGCAGGGGCGCAATGAAAAACTGTTTTTT. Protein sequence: CASSLAQGRNEKLFF.

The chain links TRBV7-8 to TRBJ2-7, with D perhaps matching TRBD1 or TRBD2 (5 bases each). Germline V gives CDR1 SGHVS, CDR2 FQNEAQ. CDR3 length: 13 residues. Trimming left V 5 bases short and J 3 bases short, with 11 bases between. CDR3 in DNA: TGTGCCAGCAGCGTCGGGACCTTCTACGAGCAGTACTTC. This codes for CASSVGTFYEQYF.